This TCR beta chain was captured by sequencing in a study of cytomegalovirus exposure and HLA in healthy donors. The V gene's germline CDR1 is MDHEN and CDR2 SYDVKM. Trimming took 1 base from V and 1 from J, leaving 10 bases between them. The CDR3 contains 15 residues. The PCR ran on 60 Vbeta and 13 Jbeta primers. Data came from immunoSEQ multiplex PCR; TCRdb stores just in-frame clones and leaves some out. This table has approximately 190,000 clones, approximately 78% appearing once. Study-level findings and limits: Relative to equally common others, HLA-associated TCR beta chains showed greater clonal expansion in a later analysis. Testing in vitro showed three CMV-associated chains specific for CMV antigens. Per a later analysis, roughly 17,000 TCR beta sequences showed association with HLA alleles at 0.05 false discovery rate. Looking again later, the authors saw that most CMV-associated TCR beta chains seemed HLA-restricted.

With respect to this clone: Its cognate antigen is unknown.

The receptor was isolated from a woman younger than 45 in good health and CMV-seropositive. The chain links TRBV28 to TRBJ1-1, with D tentatively TRBD1 (5 bases). The sample taken for sequencing was PBMCs. This CDR3 reads CASSLFGGGNTEAFF. The CDR3 DNA reads TGTGCCAGCAGTTTATTCGGGGGTGGGAACACTGAAGCTTTCTTT.